This entry lists 25 T cell receptor beta chains sequenced from one sample in a study of cytomegalovirus exposure and HLA in healthy donors. This PCR relied on a set of 60 Vbeta primers and 13 Jbeta primers. Libraries were prepared by immunoSEQ multiplex PCR; TCRdb keeps only in-frame clonotypes and omits some of them. Of about 200,000 clones listed, roughly 80% are singletons. Sequencing was performed on PBMCs. The origin of the receptors is a woman under 40 in good health and CMV-seronegative.

The chain recombines TRBV27 with TRBJ1-5; D gene ambiguous. The CDR3 has 14 amino acids. The germline V gene has CDR1 MNHEY and CDR2 SMNVEV (reference sequence). Deletions cut 5 bases from V and 3 bases from J, with 11 bases between. The CDR3 region has the DNA TGTGCCAGCAGTCCGGCGGCTTTCAATCAGCCCCAGCATTTT. It is translated as CASSPAAFNQPQHF.

The chain joins TRBV5-6 to TRBJ1-2, with D possibly being TRBD1 (6 bases). The V end was cut by 1 base, the J end by 4 bases, with 8 bases between. The germline CDR1 and CDR2 sequences are SGHDT and YYEEEE. This CDR3 contains 13 residues. CDR3 nucleotides: TGTGCCAGCAGCTTGCCAGGGGTCTATGGCTACACCTTC. It yields the protein CASSLPGVYGYTF. The complete variable domain, with remaining parts taken from reference TRBV5-6 and TRBJ1-2, reads DAGVTQSPTHLIKTRGQQVTLRCSPKSGHDTVSWYQQALGQGPQFIFQYYEEEERQRGNFPDRFSGHQFPNYSSELNVNALLLGDSALYLCASSLPGVYGYTFGSGTRLTVV.

The chain combines TRBV15 with TRBJ2-3; 8 positions match TRBD2. J lost 4 bases, V lost 0 bases, and 6 bases had no gene match. This CDR3 spans 16 amino acids. Germline CDR1 is LNHNV and CDR2 is YYDKDF (reference sequence). The CDR3 nucleotides read TGTGCCACCAGCAGAGAAGAGCGGGGGCCGTCAGATACGCAGTATTTT. Translating it yields CATSREERGPSDTQYF.

This clone has only a few counts. The gene calls are TRBV5-4 and TRBJ2-5; D gene uncertain. The CDR3 has 14 residues. Looked up from germline, CDR1 is SGHNT and CDR2 is YYREEE (reference sequence). Deletions cut 0 bases from V and 2 bases from J, with 8 bases between. CDR3 sequence: CASSLAGRQETQYF. CDR3 DNA sequence: TGTGCCAGCAGCTTGGCAGGCCGGCAAGAGACCCAGTACTTC. The entire variable domain, with the rest obtained from reference TRBV5-4 and TRBJ2-5, is as follows: ETGVTQSPTHLIKTRGQQVTLRCSSQSGHNTVSWYQQALGQGPQFIFQYYREEENGRGNFPPRFSGLQFPNYSSELNVNALELDDSALYLCASSLAGRQETQYFGPGTRLLVL.

The chain couples TRBV5-1 to TRBJ1-2; weak D call: TRBD1 (6 bases). Germline V gene data show CDR1 as SGHRS and CDR2 as YFSETQ. The CDR3 consists of 15 residues. Trimming removed 0 bases at V and 4 bases at J, with 13 bases between. The DNA of the CDR3 is TGCGCCAGCAGCTTGGGTAACAGGGTGTCCTATGGCTACACCTTC. The encoded protein is CASSLGNRVSYGYTF.

This clone turned up a few times. This sequence joins TRBV7-9 and TRBJ2-1; 9 bases are shared with TRBD2. The CDR3 is 16 amino acids. Germline CDR1 and CDR2: SEHNR and FQNEAQ (reference sequence). V lost 3 bases to trimming and J lost 2 bases; unmatched junction nucleotides: 5. The CDR3 spells CASSFGLATTYNEQFF. CDR3 DNA sequence: TGTGCCAGCAGCTTCGGACTAGCGACTACCTACAATGAGCAGTTCTTC.

This clone turned up a few times. The CDR3 is CASNQFRGLGSEQYF. Here the CDR3 DNA reads TGTGCCAGCAACCAGTTCAGGGGGCTTGGTTCCGAGCAGTACTTC. The chain is built from TRBV28 and TRBJ2-7, with TRBD1 matching 8 bases. Trimming took 7 bases from V and 6 from J; bases not matched to a gene: 14. Germline loops: CDR1 MDHEN, CDR2 SYDVKM. This CDR3 region has 15 residues.

The rearrangement joins TRBV7-2 to TRBJ2-7, with TRBD2 identical over 10 bases. V gave up 2 bases and J gave up 0 bases; unmatched junction bases: 7. The germline gives CDR1 SGHTA, CDR2 FQGNSA. The CDR3 is 17 residues long. CDR3 sequence (DNA): TGTGCCAGCAGCTTAAGAGTTACTAGCGGGAACTCCTACGAGCAGTACTTC. Amino acids: CASSLRVTSGNSYEQYF.

The chain carries TRBV5-6 and TRBJ2-5; 7 positions agree with TRBD1. V dropped 4 bases and J dropped 2; count of bases not matched to a gene: 8. This CDR3 comprises 15 residues. Germline-derived CDR1 and CDR2 are SGHDT and YYEEEE. The CDR3 protein is CASSVRTGAQETQYF. The CDR3 DNA reads as TGTGCCAGCAGCGTTAGGACAGGCGCTCAAGAGACCCAGTACTTC.

This chain links TRBV7-8 with TRBJ2-7; 7 bases fit TRBD2. CDR1 is SGHVS, CDR2 FQNEAQ, per germline. Unmatched junction bases numbered 9, after V lost 6 bases and J lost 4 bases. This CDR3 is 14 amino acids long. In DNA, the CDR3 is TGTGCCAGCAGATGGGGAGGGAGTCGGTACGAGCAGTACTTC. This codes for CASRWGGSRYEQYF.

The table lists this clone with a count of one. This chain uses TRBV6-5 with TRBJ2-7; 8 nucleotides match TRBD2. Trimming removed 6 bases from V and 4 bases from J; junction bases left unmatched: 8. This CDR3 has 14 residues. Germline values: CDR1 MNHEY, CDR2 SVGAGI. CDR3 sequence (DNA): TGTGCCAGCAGCGGTATTAGCGGGGATTACGAGCAGTACTTC. This sequence encodes CASSGISGDYEQYF.

J is TRBJ2-3 and V is TRBV5-5; 8 bases map to TRBD2. CDR1 is SGHKS and CDR2 is YYEKEE in the germline V gene (reference sequence). The ends lost 3 bases at V and 3 bases at J; junction bases unmatched: 6. The CDR3 has 15 residues. The CDR3 coding sequence is TGTGCCAGCAGCTACTGGACTAGCAGGACAGATACGCAGTATTTT. It codes for CASSYWTSRTDTQYF.

This chain connects TRBV2 to TRBJ2-7; 8 nucleotides match TRBD1. This CDR3 has 15 amino acids. Trimming cost V 5 bases and J 5 bases; bases outside gene matches: 11. CDR1 and CDR2 from the germline V gene are SNHLY and FYNNEI. The CDR3 coding sequence is TGTGCCAGCAGTCGAGACAGGGGTCCTTGGGACGAGCAGTACTTC. Its translation is CASSRDRGPWDEQYF.

The chain is built from TRBV4-1 and TRBJ1-2, with 8 bases that match TRBD1. Germline V gene lookup returns CDR1 MGHRA and CDR2 YSYEKL. The CDR3 covers 17 residues. V was clipped by 1 base and J by 8 bases; unmatched bases: 15. This CDR3 reads CASSQVSPGQGTFGYTF. The CDR3 DNA sequence: TGCGCCAGCAGCCAAGTAAGTCCAGGACAGGGAACTTTCGGCTACACCTTC.

This clone showed up just a few times. This chain uses TRBV9 with TRBJ2-3, with 8 bases that match TRBD2. This CDR3 is 16 amino acids long. Looked up from germline, CDR1 is SGDLS and CDR2 is YYNGEE. V dropped 0 bases and J dropped 1; count of bases not matched to a gene: 4. CDR3 bases: TGTGCCAGCAGCGTAGCCAGCGGGGGAGGCACAGATACGCAGTATTTT. It codes for CASSVASGGGTDTQYF.

In its sample, this clone was seen once. The chain has TRBV7-2 and TRBJ2-2, with D perhaps matching TRBD2 (6 bases). Germline CDR1 is SGHTA and CDR2 is FQGNSA. Trimming stripped 2 bases from V and 2 bases from J, with 9 bases between. This CDR3 spans 15 amino acids. CDR3 in DNA: TGTGCCAGCAGCTTACGGGGACTTAACACCGGGGAGCTGTTTTTT. This translates into CASSLRGLNTGELFF.

The genes are TRBV5-4 and TRBJ2-3; the match to TRBD1 covers 8 bases. The germline V gene encodes CDR1 SGHNT and CDR2 YYREEE (reference sequence). This CDR3 comprises 16 residues. Trimming at V came to 4 bases and at J to 2 bases, leaving 9 bases not matched to a gene. The CDR3 sequence is CASSQWVTGATDTQYF. The CDR3 nucleotides are TGTGCCAGCAGCCAATGGGTGACAGGGGCCACAGATACGCAGTATTTT. Full variable domain (outside the CDR3, taken from reference TRBV5-4 and TRBJ2-3): ETGVTQSPTHLIKTRGQQVTLRCSSQSGHNTVSWYQQALGQGPQFIFQYYREEENGRGNFPPRFSGLQFPNYSSELNVNALELDDSALYLCASSQWVTGATDTQYFGPGTRLTVL.

CDR3 DNA sequence: TGTGCCAGCAGTCCTACAGGGAAGGGATTGGTTGGCTACACCTTC. Protein sequence: CASSPTGKGLVGYTF. The chain recombines TRBV7-9 with TRBJ1-2; a weak D match, TRBD1 (6 bases). The V gene lost 6 bases and the J gene lost 7 bases, with 21 bases spanning the gap. CDR1 and CDR2 from the germline V gene are SEHNR and FQNEAQ (reference sequence). There are 15 residues in the CDR3. The full variable domain, completed using reference TRBV7-9 and TRBJ1-2, is DTGVSQNPRHKITKRGQNVTFRCDPISEHNRLYWYRQTLGQGPEFLTYFQNEAQLEKSRLLSDRFSAERPKGSFSTLEIQRTEQGDSAMYLCASSPTGKGLVGYTFGSGTRLTVV.

The CDR3 DNA sequence: TGTGCCAGCTCACCACCGTCCCGCGCTGGGGAGCTGTTTTTT. This codes for CASSPPSRAGELFF. The rearrangement links TRBV18 to TRBJ2-2; D remains unclear. The CDR3 loop spans 14 amino acids. Germline V gene lookup returns CDR1 KGHSH and CDR2 LQKENI. V lost 0 bases and J 8 bases, leaving 10 bases between the germline ends.

Only a few counts were recorded for this clone. This chain joins TRBV27 and TRBJ1-1; the D gene is possibly TRBD1 (6 bases). Germline-derived CDR1 and CDR2 are MNHEY and SMNVEV (reference sequence). The CDR3 spans 14 residues. V lost 8 bases and J 0 bases, leaving 13 bases between the germline ends. The CDR3 protein is CASGQRAMNTEAFF. In DNA form, the CDR3 reads TGTGCCAGCGGACAGAGGGCAATGAACACTGAAGCTTTCTTT.

The V and J genes are TRBV30 and TRBJ1-1; 10 nucleotides agree with TRBD1. CDR3 length: 14 amino acids. V was clipped by 2 bases and J by 5 bases; unmatched bases: 5. From germline, CDR1 is GTSNPN and CDR2 SVGIG (reference sequence). The CDR3 DNA reads TGTGCCTGGAGTCGACAGGGGGCCTGGACTGAAGCTTTCTTT. Amino acid sequence: CAWSRQGAWTEAFF.

The chain has TRBV5-1 and TRBJ1-1, with a weak D call TRBD1 (5 bases). Germline V gene sequence: CDR1 SGHRS, CDR2 YFSETQ. CDR3 size: 14 residues. V was shortened by 4 bases and J by 3 bases, with 13 bases between the two germline ends. CDR3 in amino acids: CASSIERGYTEAFF. The CDR3 DNA reads as TGCGCCAGCAGCATTGAACGGGGGTACACTGAAGCTTTCTTT.

Regarding this clone: An end of the junction does not agree with germline; a read error may underlie this. The V and J genes are TRBV7-3 and TRBJ1-2; D is unresolved. Germline V gene sequence: CDR1 SGHTA, CDR2 FQGTGA. This CDR3 comprises 15 residues. The chain's CDR3 is CASSSLGTVQNGYPF. In nucleotides, the CDR3 is TGTGCCAGCAGCTCGTTGGGTACAGTACAAAATGGCTACCCCTTC.

The rearrangement links TRBV7-6 to TRBJ2-7; D possibly corresponds to TRBD2 (6 bases). The CDR3 covers 15 residues. Germline loops: CDR1 SGHVS, CDR2 FNYEAQ. V lost 1 base and J 10 bases, leaving 20 bases between the germline ends. CDR3 coding DNA: TGTGCCAGCAGCTTAGATCAGCGGGCAGATACGTCCCAGTACTTC. It codes for CASSLDQRADTSQYF. Drawing the rest from reference TRBV7-6 and TRBJ2-7, the complete variable domain is GAGVSQSPRYKVTKRGQDVALRCDPISGHVSLYWYRQALGQGPEFLTYFNYEAQQDKSGLPNDRFSAERPEGSISTLTIQRTEQRDSAMYRCASSLDQRADTSQYFGPGTRLTVT.

This clone appeared once. The chain uses TRBV2 and TRBJ1-5, with 7 bases fitting TRBD1. The CDR3 runs to 12 residues. The germline V gene has CDR1 SNHLY and CDR2 FYNNEI. With 6 bases clipped from V and 9 bases from J, the junction kept 5 bases outside the gene matches. The CDR3 DNA is TGTGCCAGCAGACTACAGGGGAGGCCCCAGCATTTT. This encodes CASRLQGRPQHF.